Presented here are 31 T cell receptor beta chains from one specimen sequenced in a study of response to subunit inactivated influenza vaccine. TCRdb reanalysed the RT-PCR reads using MiXCR and keeps one entry per CDR3 protein. The sample lists over 150,000 distinct CDR3 sequences; approximately 11% were seen once. This specimen was CD8+ T cells sorted from PBMCs, taken around 2 years after vaccination. The receptors were sampled from a man aged 50 to 69 who received an inactivated influenza vaccine.

This clonotype was counted between two and nine times. This chain joins TRBV15 and TRBJ2-7; D possibly corresponds to TRBD1 (5 bases). CDR1 LNHNV and CDR2 YYDKDF come from the germline V gene (reference sequence). The CDR3 is made up of 15 amino acids. V dropped 0 bases and J dropped 5 bases, with 14 bases sitting between them. The CDR3 loop reads CATSRDKGWGHEQYF. DNA for the CDR3: TGTGCCACCAGCAGAGATAAAGGTTGGGGCCACGAGCAGTACTTC.

The gene calls are TRBV28 and TRBJ2-1; D may be TRBD1 or TRBD2 (7 bases each). This CDR3 has 20 amino acids. The germline V gene encodes CDR1 MDHEN and CDR2 SYDVKM. V was trimmed by 7 bases and J by 6 bases, leaving 34 bases between them. The DNA of the CDR3 is TGTGCCAGCAATCCCCACTACAGGGGACCTCCGGGACTATTATTCAATGAGCAGTTCTTC. Translating it yields CASNPHYRGPPGLLFNEQFF.

This clonotype was picked up many times. The V and J genes are TRBV10-3 and TRBJ2-3; D gene uncertain. The CDR3 totals 18 residues. V lost 0 bases, J lost 2 bases, and 18 bases lay in between. The germline gives CDR1 ENHRY, CDR2 SYGVKD. CDR3 sequence: CAISESGEGVRVTDTQYF. The CDR3 region has the DNA TGTGCCATCAGTGAGTCCGGAGAAGGAGTTCGGGTCACAGATACGCAGTATTTT.

This chain connects TRBV4-2 to TRBJ2-3; 12 bases agree with TRBD2. Germline values: CDR1 LGHNA, CDR2 YNFKEQ. V lost 6 bases and J lost 1; bases outside the gene matches: 5. This CDR3 contains 16 residues. The CDR3 reads CASRLRTSGGTDTQYF. The CDR3 region has the DNA TGTGCCAGCAGACTCAGGACTAGCGGGGGCACAGATACGCAGTATTTT.

There are a few counts of this clonotype. The chain recombines TRBV2 with TRBJ1-5, with TRBD1 matching over 7 bases. The germline gives CDR1 SNHLY, CDR2 FYNNEI. V lost 5 bases to trimming and J lost 0 bases; unmatched junction nucleotides: 13. The CDR3 consists of 18 residues. The CDR3 here is CASSSMTGMGDSNQPQHF. As DNA, the CDR3 is TGTGCCAGCAGTTCAATGACAGGGATGGGGGATAGCAATCAGCCCCAGCATTTT. Supplemented by reference TRBV2 and TRBJ1-5, the full variable domain reads EPEVTQTPSHQVTQMGQEVILRCVPISNHLYFYWYRQILGQKVEFLVSFYNNEISEKSEIFDDQFSVERPDGSNFTLKIRSTKLEDSAMYFCASSSMTGMGDSNQPQHFGDGTRLSIL.

V and J are TRBV2 and TRBJ2-7, with D possibly called TRBD1 or TRBD2 (7 bases each). CDR1 SNHLY and CDR2 FYNNEI come from the germline V gene. Trimming stripped 10 bases from V and 1 base from J, with 11 bases between. The CDR3 consists of 12 residues. The CDR3 nucleotides are TGTGCCACCAGGGGGGGGTCCTACGAGCAGTACTTC. Translated, it gives CATRGGSYEQYF.

V is TRBV30 and J is TRBJ2-7; the D is unclear. Trimming stripped 5 bases from V and 2 bases from J, with 16 bases between. Germline V gene sequence: CDR1 GTSNPN, CDR2 SVGIG (reference sequence). This CDR3 is built from 14 residues. The CDR3 region has the DNA TGTGCCTGGTCTTTCGGGCTGATAGCCTACGAGCAGTACTTC. Translating gives CAWSFGLIAYEQYF.

V is TRBV20-1 and J is TRBJ2-4; 13 bases line up with TRBD2. The V and J ends lost 5 bases and 1 base, in that order; junction bases with no gene match: 8. This CDR3 is built from 17 residues. Germline V CDR1 and CDR2: DFQATT, SNEGSKA (reference sequence). The CDR3 reads CSAPPLAGGQAKNIQYF. The CDR3 DNA reads TGCAGTGCTCCTCCACTAGCGGGGGGGCAGGCCAAAAACATTCAGTACTTC.

V gene TRBV7-9 combines with J gene TRBJ2-7; possibly TRBD2 for D (7 bases). The CDR3 is 17 amino acids. Germline CDR1 and CDR2: SEHNR and FQNEAQ (reference sequence). V lost 3 bases and J lost 3, with 21 bases in between. The CDR3 coding sequence is TGTGCCAGCAGCTTCCCCCCCACGGGGGGCTCCTTCTACGAGCAGTACTTC. It codes for CASSFPPTGGSFYEQYF.

This clonotype has only a few counts. The J gene is TRBJ1-5, the V gene TRBV20-1, with D possibly being TRBD1 (5 bases). The germline V gene has CDR1 DFQATT and CDR2 SNEGSKA (reference sequence). The CDR3 runs 14 residues. V lost 6 bases and J lost 2, with 14 bases in between. CDR3 sequence reads: CSAPEGFGNQPQHF. The CDR3 coding sequence is TGCAGTGCGCCGGAGGGGTTCGGCAATCAGCCCCAGCATTTT.

A word on this clonotype: A read error may explain this, as a much larger clone is one base away. The gene calls are TRBV12-3 or TRBV12-4 and TRBJ2-1; 14 bases line up with TRBD2. The CDR3 loop spans 15 amino acids. This CDR3 is CSSRRGLAGGGEQFF. CDR3 coding DNA: TGTTCCAGCAGACGAGGACTAGCGGGGGGTGGTGAGCAGTTCTTC.

In its sample, this clonotype was seen many times. The chain carries TRBV12-3 or TRBV12-4 and TRBJ2-3; no clear D. The CDR3 loop spans 12 amino acids. V lost 6 bases to trimming and J lost 6 bases, with 10 bases between them. The CDR3: CASRDQQDTQYF. CDR3 nucleotides: TGTGCCAGCAGAGACCAGCAGGATACGCAGTATTTT.

This clonotype was observed once. This chain links TRBV3-1 with TRBJ2-3; D possibly corresponds to TRBD1 (6 bases). The CDR3 has 16 residues. CDR1 is LGHDT, CDR2 YNNKEL, per germline (reference sequence). V was trimmed by 2 bases and J by 4 bases, leaving 16 bases between them. CDR3 amino acids: CASSQNRAAFADTQYF. CDR3 in DNA: TGTGCCAGCAGCCAAAACAGGGCAGCGTTCGCAGATACGCAGTATTTT.

The rearrangement uses TRBV18 and TRBJ2-3; D gene uncertain. V lost 2 bases to trimming and J lost 2 bases, with 14 bases between them. CDR1 and CDR2 from the germline V gene are KGHSH and LQKENI. This CDR3 region has 16 residues. CDR3 DNA: TGTGCCAGCTCACCATTGGAAGCGATCAACACAGATACGCAGTATTTT. The encoded protein is CASSPLEAINTDTQYF.

This rearrangement joins TRBV7-7 to TRBJ2-1, with D perhaps matching TRBD1 (5 bases). The CDR3 length is 15 residues. Per germline, CDR1 SSHAT and CDR2 FNYEAQ (reference sequence). The V gene lost 4 bases and the J gene lost 2 bases, with 12 bases spanning the gap. The CDR3 reads CASSWTPVAYNEQFF. The CDR3 region has the DNA TGTGCCAGCAGCTGGACACCCGTTGCCTACAATGAGCAGTTCTTC.

This clonotype was observed a few times. The chain combines TRBV6-2 or TRBV6-3 with TRBJ2-5; no clear D. Germline-derived CDR1 and CDR2 are MNHEY and SVGEGT. This CDR3 is 14 amino acids long. V was cut by 0 bases and J by 3 bases, with 8 bases left in between. The CDR3 DNA reads as TGTGCCAGCAGTTACTCCACGGCGAAAGAGACCCAGTACTTC. Translation gives CASSYSTAKETQYF.

The V gene is TRBV12-3 or TRBV12-4, the J gene TRBJ2-7; 7 nucleotides align to TRBD1. This CDR3 has 14 residues. J lost 2 bases, V lost 6 bases, and 7 bases had no gene match. This CDR3 reads CASRLGQRPYEQYF. CDR3 coding DNA: TGTGCCAGCAGGCTGGGACAGAGGCCCTACGAGCAGTACTTC.

The rearrangement uses TRBV19 and TRBJ1-1, with TRBD1 as a possible D gene (5 bases). V was shortened by 0 bases and J by 7 bases, with 12 bases between the two germline ends. Germline V gives CDR1 LNHDA, CDR2 SQIVND (reference sequence). This CDR3 comprises 14 residues. DNA for the CDR3: TGTGCCAGTAGTATAGAGGCGATCGGGGGTGAAGCTTTCTTT. It translates to CASSIEAIGGEAFF.

This clonotype appeared a few times. The chain joins TRBV4-1 to TRBJ1-4; D gene unclear. The CDR3 consists of 15 residues. V was shortened by 2 bases and J by 5 bases, with 12 bases between the two germline ends. Germline CDR1 is MGHRA and CDR2 is YSYEKL. The CDR3 reads CASSQTDTLNEKLFF. CDR3 DNA sequence: TGCGCCAGCAGCCAAACTGACACGTTAAATGAAAAACTGTTTTTT.

There are a few counts of this clonotype. The chain recombines TRBV7-9 with TRBJ2-5, with D tentatively TRBD2 (6 bases). Germline lookup yields CDR1 SEHNR and CDR2 FQNEAQ (reference sequence). V lost 3 bases, J lost 2 bases, and 13 bases lay in between. CDR3 length equals 15 residues. CDR3 bases: TGTGCCAGCAGCTTGACGGGGGAGGTGCAAGAGACCCAGTACTTC. It yields the protein CASSLTGEVQETQYF.

The genes are TRBV19 and TRBJ2-7; weak D call: TRBD1 (6 bases). Germline lookup yields CDR1 LNHDA and CDR2 SQIVND (reference sequence). The V gene lost 6 bases and the J gene lost 3 bases, with 21 bases spanning the gap. This CDR3 region has 16 residues. CDR3 sequence reads: CASSQEGQTPYYEQYF. The CDR3 DNA follows: TGTGCCAGTAGCCAAGAGGGACAAACGCCGTACTACGAGCAGTACTTC.

This clonotype has just a few counts. V usage is TRBV6-1 and J usage is TRBJ2-2, with D perhaps matching TRBD1 or TRBD2 (6 bases each). V was clipped by 6 bases and J by 2 bases, with 10 bases between them. The CDR3 has 14 amino acids. Per the germline V gene, CDR1 is MNHNS and CDR2 is SASEGT. In DNA, the CDR3 is TGTGCCAGCAGCGGGGGCGCAAACACCGGGGAGCTGTTTTTT. Protein sequence: CASSGGANTGELFF.

The CDR3 is CASSERGQGSYEQYF. In nucleotides, the CDR3 is TGTGCCAGCAGTGAAAGGGGACAGGGCTCCTACGAGCAGTACTTC. The genes are TRBV2 and TRBJ2-7; TRBD1 agrees at 9 bases. Trimming removed 2 bases from V and 0 bases from J; junction bases left unmatched: 2. This CDR3 comprises 15 residues. Germline V gives CDR1 SNHLY, CDR2 FYNNEI.

This clonotype was seen ten or more times. J is TRBJ2-3 and V is TRBV6-4; 8 positions agree with TRBD2. Germline loops: CDR1 MRHNA, CDR2 SNTAGT. This CDR3 region has 16 residues. Trimming took 3 bases from V and 4 from J; bases not matched to a gene: 9. The CDR3 is CASSERGGGSPDTQYF. The CDR3 DNA reads TGTGCCAGCAGTGAAAGAGGCGGGGGGAGCCCAGATACGCAGTATTTT.

This clonotype has more than one count but fewer than ten. The CDR3 here is CASSFLDRNEKLFF. The DNA for the CDR3 is TGTGCCAGCAGCTTCTTGGACAGGAATGAAAAACTGTTTTTT. V is TRBV7-9 and J is TRBJ1-4; the match to TRBD1 covers 7 bases. The CDR3 consists of 14 residues. The J segment lost 5 bases and the V segment lost 3 bases, leaving 3 bases of the junction unmatched. Germline CDR1 is SEHNR and CDR2 is FQNEAQ (reference sequence).

This chain connects TRBV7-9 to TRBJ1-2, with unresolved D. V was pared by 6 bases and J by 2 bases, with 16 bases between. Per germline, CDR1 SEHNR and CDR2 FQNEAQ (reference sequence). This CDR3 contains 15 residues. CDR3 sequence (DNA): TGTGCCAGCAGGTCATCGGAGGGAAGGAACTATGGCTACACCTTC. This encodes CASRSSEGRNYGYTF.

This sequence joins TRBV10-3 and TRBJ1-6, with D tentatively TRBD1 (5 bases). Trimming removed 6 bases at V and 10 bases at J, with 16 bases between. The CDR3 has 14 residues. Germline V gene data show CDR1 as ENHRY and CDR2 as SYGVKD. The CDR3 DNA follows: TGTGCCATCAGCCTACCCCAGGGTGGCTCACCCCTCCACTTT. Residues: CAISLPQGGSPLHF.

As concerns this clonotype: A read error may produce the germline difference seen at one junction end. V and J are TRBV5-6 and TRBJ2-1; D might be TRBD2 (6 bases). CDR1 is SGHDT and CDR2 is YYEEEE in the germline V gene. The CDR3 is 12 residues long. The CDR3 sequence is CASSLRRGEQFF. The CDR3 nucleotides read TGTGCCAGTAGCTTGCGGCGGGGCGAGCAGTTCTTC.

This clonotype turned up a few times. The chain employs TRBV14 and TRBJ1-1; D is possibly TRBD1 (5 bases). This CDR3 contains 15 residues. The germline gives CDR1 SGHDN, CDR2 FVKESK. Trimming left V 0 bases short and J 6 bases short, with 14 bases between. CDR3 in amino acids: CASSQDRGLLPEAFF. DNA for the CDR3: TGTGCCAGCAGCCAAGATAGGGGACTGCTCCCTGAAGCTTTCTTT.

At least ten counts were recorded for this clonotype. The J gene is TRBJ1-3, the V gene TRBV9; tentatively, D is TRBD1 (5 bases). V lost 3 bases to trimming and J lost 3 bases, with 13 bases between them. Germline V gene sequence: CDR1 SGDLS, CDR2 YYNGEE. This CDR3 spans 15 amino acids. CDR3 nucleotides: TGTGCCAGCAGCGGTAACCGGGACGGTGGAAACACCATATATTTT. This codes for CASSGNRDGGNTIYF.

This clonotype was seen repeatedly, ten times or more. CDR3 nucleotide sequence: TGTGCCACCAGTGATTTGCGGGACACTCAAGAGACCCAGTACTTC. It specifies CATSDLRDTQETQYF. The genes are TRBV24-1 and TRBJ2-5; a weak D match, TRBD1 (6 bases). Germline lookup yields CDR1 KGHDR and CDR2 SFDVKD. This CDR3 comprises 15 residues. Trimming took 0 bases from V and 2 from J, leaving 9 bases between them.